A selection of T cell receptor beta chains follows, all from one sample in a study of cytomegalovirus exposure and HLA in healthy donors. Assay used: immunoSEQ multiplex PCR; TCRdb lists only in-frame clones, some missing. The sample consists of about 190,000 clones, around nine tenths of them appearing once. The specimen was PBMCs. The receptors derive from a woman aged 18-29 years in good health and CMV-seronegative. The CDR3 runs from the conserved cysteine through the conserved F or W. The D gene is left open where the match is weak. The listing skips clone size in some rows; elsewhere it reads once, few, many or a size class.

>TRBV7-2|TRBJ1-6|TRBD1|few
TGTGCCAGCAGCTTAGTGGGGACAGAAAATTCACCCCTCCACTTT
CASSLVGTENSPLHF
>TRBV6-5|TRBJ2-1|TRBD2|-
TGTGCCAGCAGTACGGGGGGCTCCTACAATGAGCAGTTCTTC
CASSTGGSYNEQFF
>TRBV4-1|TRBJ1-1|TRBD1|few
TGCGCCAGCAGACCAGGGACAGGGGTGTACACTGAAGCTTTCTTT
CASRPGTGVYTEAFF
>TRBV10-3|TRBJ1-5|TRBD1|-
TGTGCCATCAGTGAAAACGACAGGGGAGGCAATCAGCCCCAGCATTTT
CAISENDRGGNQPQHF
>TRBV6-5|TRBJ1-5|-|-
TGTGCCAGCAGTTACTCGCCGGGGGGCCACAATCAGCCCCAGCATTTT
CASSYSPGGHNQPQHF
>TRBV5-1|TRBJ1-2|TRBD1|few
TGCGCCAGCAGCTTGGTAACAGGGGATAACTATGGCTACACCTTC
CASSLVTGDNYGYTF
>TRBV6-1|TRBJ2-7|TRBD1|-
TGTGCCAGCAGTTTAGGACAGGGGGGGACCTACGAGCAGTACTTC
CASSLGQGGTYEQYF
>TRBV7-9|TRBJ1-5|-|-
TGTGCCAGCAGCCCCCCCGGTAGCAATCAGCCCCAGCATTTT
CASSPPGSNQPQHF
>TRBV7-2|TRBJ2-7|TRBD1|-
TGTGCCAGCAGCGAGGGACAGGGTATTTCCTACGAGCAGTACTTC
CASSEGQGISYEQYF
>TRBV11-1|TRBJ2-7|TRBD2|once
TGTGCCAGCAGCTCCCCCGGGACTAGCTACGAGCAGTACTTC
CASSSPGTSYEQYF
>TRBV9|TRBJ2-1|TRBD2|once
TGTGCCAGCAGCGGAAGCGGGAGAAACTACAATGAGCAGTTCTTC
CASSGSGRNYNEQFF
>TRBV27|TRBJ1-5|-|-
TGTGCCAGCAGTGGACAGAGCAATCAGCCCCAGCATTTT
CASSGQSNQPQHF
>TRBV7-2|TRBJ1-2|-|-
TGTGCCAGCAGCCAGAACAGCTATGGCTACACCTTC
CASSQNSYGYTF
>TRBV28|TRBJ1-5|TRBD1|-
TGTGCCAGCAGTTTATCCCTACAGGGGCAGGCCAATCAGCCCCAGCATTTT
CASSLSLQGQANQPQHF
>TRBV10-3|TRBJ1-2|-|-
TGTGCCATCAGTGAGTTTGAAGGACAGTACTATGGCTACACCTTC
CAISEFEGQYYGYTF
>TRBV7-9|TRBJ2-1|TRBD2|-
TGTGCCAGCAGCACCGGGACTACTCGTTACCTGAACAATGAGCAGTTCTTC
CASSTGTTRYLNNEQFF
>TRBV21-1|TRBJ2-3|-|-
TGTGCCAGCCGGACTCCCGGGGGGTTAACAGATACGCAGTATTTT
CASRTPGGLTDTQYF
>TRBV9|TRBJ2-1|-|-
TGTGCCAGCAGCGTATGGTCCGACAGACCCTACAATGAGCAGTTCTTC
CASSVWSDRPYNEQFF
>TRBV11-3|TRBJ2-1|TRBD2|-
TGTGCCAGCAGCTACGAGGGACTAGCGGGGACGTACAATGAGCAGTTCTTC
CASSYEGLAGTYNEQFF
>TRBV11-3|TRBJ2-2|-|-
TGTGCCAGCAGCTTTAGCGCCGGGGAGCTGTTTTTT
CASSFSAGELFF
>TRBV29-1|TRBJ2-7|-|-
TGCAGCGTTACACAGGATTCCTACGAGCAGTACTTC
CSVTQDSYEQYF
>TRBV28|TRBJ1-1|-|-
TGTGCCAGCAGTTCCCAGAACACTGAAGCTTTCTTT
CASSSQNTEAFF
>TRBV19|TRBJ2-1|-|-
TGTGCCAGTAGTTACCAGTTATACAATGAGCAGTTCTTC
CASSYQLYNEQFF
>TRBV12-5|TRBJ1-1|TRBD1|-
TGTGCTAGTGGTCAAACACAGGGGGTTGTACTCTATGAAGCTTTCTTT
CASGQTQGVVLYEAFF
>TRBV18|TRBJ2-1|TRBD2|-
TGTGCCAGCTCACCCCAGCTGTTTAGCGGGAGATATCTGAGCAATGAGCAGTTCTTC
CASSPQLFSGRYLSNEQFF
>TRBV7-8|TRBJ1-1|TRBD1|-
TGTGCCAGCAGCGCTCAAGGGGGCAGGGACACTGAAGCTTTCTTT
CASSAQGGRDTEAFF
>TRBV30|TRBJ1-3|-|few
TGTGCCTGGGACCTAGGATACACCATATATTTT
CAWDLGYTIYF
>TRBV28|TRBJ2-7|TRBD2|-
TGTGCCAGCACCTCGGGAGGTGTGGTCAACGAGCAGTACTTC
CASTSGGVVNEQYF
>TRBV6-5|TRBJ1-1|TRBD1|once
TGTGCCAGCAGCCTGACAGGGGCTGAAGCTTTCTTT
CASSLTGAEAFF
>TRBV7-9|TRBJ1-4|TRBD1|-
TGTGCCAGCAGCTTAGGCTTGGTGACAGGGAATAATGAAAAACTGTTTTTT
CASSLGLVTGNNEKLFF
>TRBV9|TRBJ1-1|-|-
TGTGCCAGCAGCGCCACAGGTGAAGCTTTCTTT
CASSATGEAFF
>TRBV6-1|TRBJ1-1|-|-
TGTGCCAGCAGTGCGTGGACTGGAGCTGAAGCTTTCTTT
CASSAWTGAEAFF
>TRBV19|TRBJ2-5|-|-
TGTGCCAGTAGTATCTCGGACTACCAAGAGACCCAGTACTTC
CASSISDYQETQYF